This T cell receptor beta chain is from a study of blood T cell repertoires in COVID-19. Study information: Whether acute or convalescent, the COVID-19 samples came from the United States, Italy and Spain. T cells, B-cell-depleted T cells, or PBMCs provided the cDNA or gDNA that served as material.

This clone was picked up a small number of times. V trimming: 3 bases; J trimming: 3 bases; junction bases outside the gene matches: 4. Germline loops: CDR1 SQVTM, CDR2 ANQGSEA. The CDR3 runs to 13 residues. Authors' processing steps: Reference gene primer amplification gave nucleated cell count estimates. Generated by immunoSEQ multiplex PCR, the TCRdb table keeps only in-frame clones and is missing some. That table gives V, J and clone size, and the DNA gave D and trimming. The sample includes some 120,000 clones, about four fifths of them seen just once. The sequencing sample was made of peripheral blood. The TCR sequence derives from a woman between 45 and 65 years old with acute or convalescent COVID-19. V gene TRBV29-1 combines with J gene TRBJ1-2, with 7 bases that match TRBD1. The CDR3 DNA reads TGCAGCGTTGATCCCGGGACAGACTATGGCTACACCTTC. The encoded protein is CSVDPGTDYGYTF. Supplemented by reference TRBV29-1 and TRBJ1-2, the full variable domain reads SAVISQKPSRDICQRGTSLTIQCQVDSQVTMMFWYRQQPGQSLTLIATANQGSEATYESGFVIDKFPISRPNLTFSTLTVSNMSPEDSSIYLCSVDPGTDYGYTFGSGTRLTVV.